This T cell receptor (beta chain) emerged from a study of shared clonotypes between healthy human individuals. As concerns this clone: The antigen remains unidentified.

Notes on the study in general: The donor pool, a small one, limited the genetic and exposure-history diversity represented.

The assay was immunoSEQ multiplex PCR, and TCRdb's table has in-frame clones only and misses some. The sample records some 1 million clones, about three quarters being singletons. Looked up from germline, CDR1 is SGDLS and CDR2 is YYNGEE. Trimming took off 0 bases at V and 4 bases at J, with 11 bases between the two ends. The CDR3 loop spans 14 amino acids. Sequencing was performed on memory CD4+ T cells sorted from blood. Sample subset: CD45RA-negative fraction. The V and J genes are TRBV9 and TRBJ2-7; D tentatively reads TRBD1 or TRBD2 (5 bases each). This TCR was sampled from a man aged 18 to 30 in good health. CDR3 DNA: TGTGCCAGCAGCGTAGGGGGGAGAGGATACGAGCAGTACTTC. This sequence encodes CASSVGGRGYEQYF.